The TCR beta chain under discussion was sequenced for a study of cytomegalovirus exposure and HLA in healthy donors. The study, taken as a whole, reports: Some TCR beta chains (more than 150 of them) were listed as cytomegalovirus-associated. Reportedly, TCR beta sequences accurately predicted HLA-A and HLA-B alleles in most subjects.

Healthy bone marrow donors formed the donor group. V lost 5 bases and J lost 5; bases outside the gene matches: 10. In germline, CDR1 is SGHNT, CDR2 YENEEA. The CDR3 runs 15 residues. Comments on this clone: No antigen is known for it.

PCR was performed using 60 Vbeta and 13 Jbeta primers. Profiled with immunoSEQ multiplex PCR; TCRdb holds only in-frame clones, not every one. The sample lists about 170,000 clones; roughly four fifths were seen once. The sequencing input was PBMCs. V gene TRBV11-3 combines with J gene TRBJ2-7, with 9 bases aligning to TRBD1. The clonotype comes from a female donor in good health and CMV-seronegative. The CDR3 spells CASSKASGTGNEQYF. The CDR3 nucleotides read TGTGCCAGCAGCAAAGCTTCCGGGACAGGGAACGAGCAGTACTTC.